The 21 T cell receptor beta chains below were found in one sample sequenced in a study of T-cell reconstitution after alpha-beta-depleted transplantation in children. During its preparation, the TCRbeta library received unique molecular identifiers. MiXCR, applied by TCRdb to the PCR reads, yields one record per CDR3 protein. The sample yields about 980,000 distinct CDR3 sequences, about 29% seen once. The source material was PBMCs, mostly from graft donor cells, sampled 360 days after TCRalphabeta/CD19-depleted stem cell transplant. Every receptor here comes from a boy less than two years old who had a stem cell transplant for SCID, so the T cells may come from the graft donor.

This chain joins TRBV7-2 and TRBJ2-5; D possibly corresponds to TRBD2 (5 bases). This CDR3 is 13 amino acids long. Trimming took 4 bases from V and 7 from J, leaving 13 bases between them. Germline assignment: CDR1 SGHTA and CDR2 FQGNSA. The CDR3 coding sequence is TGTGCCAGCAGCTCTCCGGACTTGGGGACCCAGTACTTC. It encodes CASSSPDLGTQYF.

CDR3 loop: CASSPDHLRKETQYF. CDR3 DNA: TGTGCCAGCAGCCCCGACCACCTTAGGAAAGAGACCCAGTACTTC. The chain recombines TRBV6-1 with TRBJ2-5; no firm D call. The CDR3 has 15 residues. V was shortened by 6 bases and J by 3 bases, with 17 bases between the two germline ends. Germline V gene lookup returns CDR1 MNHNS and CDR2 SASEGT.

The chain links TRBV7-9 to TRBJ1-4; possible D gene TRBD1, 6 bases. Germline-derived CDR1 and CDR2 are SEHNR and FQNEAQ (reference sequence). The CDR3 loop spans 16 amino acids. V dropped 7 bases and J dropped 4 bases, with 19 bases sitting between them. The CDR3 loop reads CASTITGTGLNEKLFF. In DNA form, the CDR3 reads TGTGCCAGCACAATTACAGGGACCGGCCTTAATGAAAAACTGTTTTTT.

This clonotype was detected only a few times. The CDR3 DNA sequence: TGTGCCAGCAGCTTAGTGAGAGATAGCTCCTACAATGAGCAGTTCTTC. Translated: CASSLVRDSSYNEQFF. V is TRBV7-8 and J is TRBJ2-1; D is ambiguous. This CDR3 has 16 residues. Germline V gene lookup returns CDR1 SGHVS and CDR2 FQNEAQ. V shed 1 base and J shed 0 bases, with 10 bases lying between them.

This chain's CDR3 is CASSSQGITGELFF. The CDR3, as DNA: TGTGCCAGCAGTTCACAGGGGATCACCGGGGAGCTGTTTTTT. The chain has TRBV12-3 or TRBV12-4 and TRBJ2-2; 7 bases fit TRBD1. The CDR3 sequence is 14 residues long. V trimming: 4 bases; J trimming: 4 bases; junction bases outside the gene matches: 3.

This clonotype was counted only a few times. CDR3 protein: CAINTPGQGASNEKLFF. The DNA for the CDR3 is TGTGCCATCAACACACCGGGACAGGGGGCTTCTAATGAAAAACTGTTTTTT. The gene calls are TRBV10-3 and TRBJ1-4; 12 bases are a match to TRBD1. V was pared by 7 bases and J by 3 bases, with 9 bases of the junction left unmatched. Germline V gene sequence: CDR1 ENHRY, CDR2 SYGVKD. There are 17 residues in the CDR3.

The V and J genes are TRBV7-9 and TRBJ1-1; 10 bases are a match to TRBD1. This CDR3 spans 17 amino acids. Trimming at V came to 5 bases and at J to 7 bases, leaving 16 bases not matched to a gene. The germline V gene encodes CDR1 SEHNR and CDR2 FQNEAQ (reference sequence). The CDR3 region has the DNA TGTGCCAGCAGCCCAAGGGGGACAGGGGAACGGGTGAGTGAAGCTTTCTTT. This translates into CASSPRGTGERVSEAFF.

This clonotype occurred a few times. V usage is TRBV12-3 or TRBV12-4 and J usage is TRBJ2-3, with TRBD2 as a possible D gene (5 bases). Trimming cost V 6 bases and J 2 bases, with 18 bases left between them. The CDR3 loop spans 16 amino acids. The CDR3 coding sequence is TGTGCCAGCAGCCCTCCCGTTAGCGCTGACACAGATACGCAGTATTTT. It translates to CASSPPVSADTDTQYF.

V is TRBV11-1 and J is TRBJ2-5; perhaps TRBD1 as D (5 bases). Germline-derived CDR1 and CDR2 are SGHAT and FQDESV (reference sequence). V gave up 5 bases and J gave up 4 bases, with 14 bases separating them. CDR3 length: 14 amino acids. CDR3 loop: CASSPGHKPETQYF. CDR3 nucleotides: TGTGCCAGCAGCCCCGGACACAAGCCAGAGACCCAGTACTTC. Full variable domain (rest looked up from reference TRBV11-1 and TRBJ2-5): EAEVAQSPRYKITEKSQAVAFWCDPISGHATLYWYRQILGQGPELLVQFQDESVVDDSQLPKDRFSAERLKGVDSTLKIQPAELGDSAMYLCASSPGHKPETQYFGPGTRLLVL.

The sample holds a few counts of this clonotype. The CDR3 DNA reads TGTGCCAGCTCACCGATCCTGGGGACAGGGGTCGAGCAGTACTTC. Protein product: CASSPILGTGVEQYF. The chain uses TRBV18 and TRBJ2-7; 10 bases match TRBD1. CDR1 KGHSH and CDR2 LQKENI come from the germline V gene. The CDR3 covers 15 residues. Germline trimming cut 3 bases from V and 6 bases from J; bases unmatched to any gene: 8.

Only a few counts were recorded for this clonotype. The chain recombines TRBV4-2 with TRBJ2-7; 10 nucleotides agree with TRBD2. CDR3 length: 16 amino acids. V was pared by 3 bases and J by 6 bases, with 11 bases of the junction left unmatched. CDR1 and CDR2 (germline): LGHNA, YNFKEQ. The CDR3 nucleotides are TGTGCCAGCAGCCAGGTATCACCGGGACTAGCGCGCGAGCAGTACTTC. It specifies CASSQVSPGLAREQYF.

In this sample, this clonotype turned up a few times. V usage is TRBV27 and J usage is TRBJ2-7; D is tentatively TRBD1 or TRBD2 (5 bases each). The germline V gene encodes CDR1 MNHEY and CDR2 SMNVEV (reference sequence). Trimming left V 5 bases short and J 5 bases short, with 13 bases between. The CDR3 runs 13 residues. The CDR3 nucleotides read TGTGCCAGCAGTCTCTCGGGGCCGCACGAGCAGTACTTC. This encodes CASSLSGPHEQYF.

The table lists this clonotype with a few counts. The J gene is TRBJ2-1, the V gene TRBV5-1; TRBD2 matches at 8 bases. The CDR3 runs to 17 residues. Looked up from germline, CDR1 is SGHRS and CDR2 is YFSETQ. The trim removed 2 bases at V and 4 bases at J, leaving 11 bases unmatched. The CDR3 here is CASSFRPTSGPYNEQFF. DNA of the CDR3: TGCGCCAGCAGCTTCCGGCCTACTAGCGGCCCTTACAATGAGCAGTTCTTC.

This chain joins TRBV5-1 and TRBJ2-5; no firm D call. V was clipped by 0 bases and J by 1 base, with 10 bases between them. Germline V gene data show CDR1 as SGHRS and CDR2 as YFSETQ. CDR3 length: 15 residues. The CDR3 DNA sequence: TGCGCCAGCAGCTTGGACGTAGTAGGCCAAGAGACCCAGTACTTC. Translation gives CASSLDVVGQETQYF.

This clonotype was counted between two and nine times. The chain recombines TRBV12-3 or TRBV12-4 with TRBJ1-2, with unresolved D. V was trimmed by 5 bases and J by 3 bases, leaving 16 bases between them. The CDR3 runs 15 residues. The CDR3 nucleotides are TGTGCCAGCAGTCCCCTAGGGCGTGGAGACTATGGCTACACCTTC. Translated, it gives CASSPLGRGDYGYTF.

In this sample, this clonotype turned up a few times. This chain links TRBV12-3 or TRBV12-4 with TRBJ1-3, with D maybe TRBD1 (5 bases). Trimming shortened V by 3 bases and J by 4 bases, and 13 bases separated the two germline ends. The CDR3 totals 15 residues. The CDR3 region is CASSFRGQGGNTIYF. In DNA form, the CDR3 reads TGTGCCAGCAGTTTCCGGGGCCAGGGAGGAAACACCATATATTTT.

This sequence joins TRBV18 and TRBJ2-7, with 11 positions matching TRBD2. The CDR3 contains 15 residues. Germline V gives CDR1 KGHSH, CDR2 LQKENI. V was clipped by 4 bases and J by 3 bases; unmatched bases: 5. This CDR3 reads CASSLLAGGLYEQYF. In DNA, the CDR3 is TGTGCCAGCTCACTCCTAGCGGGGGGCCTCTACGAGCAGTACTTC. Drawing the rest from reference TRBV18 and TRBJ2-7, the complete variable domain is NAGVMQNPRHLVRRRGQEARLRCSPMKGHSHVYWYRQLPEEGLKFMVYLQKENIIDESGMPKERFSAEFPKEGPSILRIQQVVRGDSAAYFCASSLLAGGLYEQYFGPGTRLTVT.

This clonotype was counted many times. The genes are TRBV7-2 and TRBJ2-1, with 8 bases aligning to TRBD2. Losses at the gene ends were 5 bases for V and 8 bases for J; bases not matched to a gene: 14. The CDR3 extends over 16 amino acids. CDR1 SGHTA and CDR2 FQGNSA come from the germline V gene. This CDR3 reads CASSQSPRGGNYEQFF. Written as DNA, the CDR3 is TGTGCCAGCAGCCAGAGCCCTCGGGGGGGCAACTATGAGCAGTTCTTC.

This clonotype was seen a handful of times. The chain uses TRBV6-1 and TRBJ1-2, with 9 bases aligning to TRBD1. CDR1 is MNHNS, CDR2 SASEGT, per germline. Trimming took 6 bases from V and 8 from J; bases not matched to a gene: 7. The CDR3 contains 13 residues. The DNA for the CDR3 is TGTGCCAGCAGGGGGACAGGGATAAGGGGCTACACCTTC. Protein sequence: CASRGTGIRGYTF.

The rearrangement joins TRBV4-1 to TRBJ1-1; a weak D match, TRBD1 (5 bases). The CDR3 extends over 13 amino acids. Looked up from germline, CDR1 is MGHRA and CDR2 is YSYEKL. Trimming removed 7 bases at V and 5 bases at J, with 14 bases between. In DNA form, the CDR3 reads TGCGCCAGCAAGTGGCCAGGGCAAACTGAAGCTTTCTTT. Its protein product is CASKWPGQTEAFF.

The chain couples TRBV7-8 to TRBJ2-5; the D gene could be TRBD1 or TRBD2 (5 bases each). V was clipped by 8 bases and J by 5 bases, with 18 bases between them. Per the germline V gene, CDR1 is SGHVS and CDR2 is FQNEAQ. This CDR3 is 14 amino acids long. In DNA, the CDR3 is TGTGCCAGCGGAAGAGGGGCCGGCGTGGAGACCCAGTACTTC. This translates into CASGRGAGVETQYF.